These 19 T cell receptor beta chains were all obtained from the same sample, sequenced in a study of blood T cell repertoires in COVID-19. Repertoires were generated with immunoSEQ multiplex PCR, while TCRdb's copy carries only in-frame clones and drops some. The sample records about 55,000 clones, roughly 85% being singletons. Specimen: peripheral blood. The receptors shown here come from a human donor in a cohort sampled during active or convalescent COVID-19.

The genes are TRBV11-2 and TRBJ1-1, with 7 bases matching TRBD1. The CDR3 loop spans 15 amino acids. Germline V gene data show CDR1 as SGHAT and CDR2 as FQNNGV. V gave up 6 bases and J gave up 5 bases; unmatched junction bases: 12. This CDR3 reads CASRVPQGRATEAFF. The CDR3 nucleotides are TGTGCCAGCAGGGTTCCACAGGGGCGGGCTACTGAAGCTTTCTTT.

The rearrangement links TRBV30 to TRBJ2-7; TRBD2 matches at 12 bases. The CDR3 sequence is 17 residues long. The J segment lost 2 bases and the V segment lost 2 bases, leaving 10 bases of the junction unmatched. Per germline, CDR1 GTSNPN and CDR2 SVGIG (reference sequence). In DNA form, the CDR3 reads TGTGCCTGGAGTCTTATACCGACTAGCGGGGGAGCCTACGAGCAGTACTTC. Translation gives CAWSLIPTSGGAYEQYF.

The CDR3 loop is CASSQSKTLQGMSSYNSPLHF. CDR3 DNA: TGTGCCAGCAGCCAATCTAAGACCCTACAGGGGATGAGCTCCTATAATTCACCCCTCCACTTT. The rearrangement joins TRBV4-2 to TRBJ1-6; 7 bases line up with TRBD1. The ends lost 2 bases at V and 0 bases at J; junction bases unmatched: 16. The germline CDR1 and CDR2 sequences are LGHNA and YNFKEQ. The CDR3 contains 21 residues.

This chain joins TRBV5-1 and TRBJ2-3, with 7 nucleotides matching TRBD2. Germline loops: CDR1 SGHRS, CDR2 YFSETQ. The ends lost 5 bases at V and 0 bases at J; junction bases unmatched: 15. There are 18 residues in the CDR3. DNA of the CDR3: TGCGCCAGCAGACGAGGAAGGATGGCGGGAGATAGCACAGATACGCAGTATTTT. As protein: CASRRGRMAGDSTDTQYF.

The chain is built from TRBV7-9 and TRBJ1-3; 8 bases map to TRBD1. V was pared by 5 bases and J by 0 bases, with 3 bases of the junction left unmatched. Germline V gene sequence: CDR1 SEHNR, CDR2 FQNEAQ (reference sequence). The CDR3 is 15 residues long. The CDR3 DNA sequence: TGTGCCAGCAGCGGACAGGGTGGCTCTGGAAACACCATATATTTT. Its protein product is CASSGQGGSGNTIYF.

This clone was observed a few times. The chain links TRBV2 to TRBJ1-6, with TRBD1 matching 9 bases. The CDR3 consists of 16 residues. The junction had 7 bases not matched to a gene; V was cut back by 1 base and J by 9 bases. CDR1 is SNHLY, CDR2 FYNNEI, per germline. The CDR3 region is CASSEEWDRVGSPLHF. CDR3 sequence (DNA): TGTGCCAGCAGTGAAGAGTGGGACAGGGTCGGTTCACCCCTCCACTTT.

This chain uses TRBV25-1 with TRBJ2-1; 8 positions agree with TRBD2. V lost 5 bases and J lost 4; bases outside the gene matches: 7. Germline-derived CDR1 and CDR2 are MGHDK and SYGVNS. The CDR3 has 15 residues. The CDR3 reads CASSWVSGEYNEQFF. The CDR3 DNA is TGTGCCAGCAGTTGGGTTAGCGGGGAGTACAATGAGCAGTTCTTC.

V is TRBV6-5 and J is TRBJ2-7, with 9 bases that match TRBD1. J lost 3 bases, V lost 4 bases, and 7 bases had no gene match. Germline V gene data show CDR1 as MNHEY and CDR2 as SVGAGI. CDR3 length: 15 amino acids. The CDR3 DNA sequence: TGTGCCAGCAGTTCCATCCCGGGACAGGGCTACGAGCAGTACTTC. Amino acid sequence: CASSSIPGQGYEQYF.

Only a few counts were recorded for this clone. This rearrangement joins TRBV6-1 to TRBJ2-5; tentatively, D is TRBD1 (6 bases). Germline lookup yields CDR1 MNHNS and CDR2 SASEGT. V was clipped by 3 bases and J by 7 bases, with 15 bases between them. The CDR3 length is 14 residues. The CDR3 is CASSETGSGGTQYF. The CDR3 DNA is TGTGCCAGCAGTGAGACAGGCTCTGGAGGGACCCAGTACTTC.

This clone was counted only a few times. The chain couples TRBV2 to TRBJ1-2; D not resolved. The CDR3 consists of 12 residues. Trimming cost V 5 bases and J 4 bases, with 8 bases left between them. Germline V lookup: CDR1 SNHLY, CDR2 FYNNEI. CDR3 bases: TGTGCCAGCAGTCAGTCGTCCTATGGCTACACCTTC. Translation gives CASSQSSYGYTF.

This chain connects TRBV5-1 to TRBJ2-1; TRBD1 aligns across 9 bases. The CDR3 totals 16 residues. With 0 bases clipped from V and 6 bases from J, the junction kept 7 bases outside the gene matches. The germline gives CDR1 SGHRS, CDR2 YFSETQ. In DNA form, the CDR3 reads TGCGCCAGCAGCTTGGGGGACAGGGCATCCAGCAATGAGCAGTTCTTC. Protein: CASSLGDRASSNEQFF.

V and J are TRBV5-1 and TRBJ2-1; 7 bases fit TRBD2. This CDR3 is built from 14 residues. Germline trimming cut 1 base from V and 4 bases from J; bases unmatched to any gene: 2. Germline V lookup: CDR1 SGHRS, CDR2 YFSETQ. As DNA, the CDR3 is TGCGCCAGCAGCTTGATTAGCGGGTACAATGAGCAGTTCTTC. It translates to CASSLISGYNEQFF.

This clone appeared a few times. J is TRBJ1-4 and V is TRBV7-2; a possible D gene is TRBD1 (5 bases). Looked up from germline, CDR1 is SGHTA and CDR2 is FQGNSA. This CDR3 spans 15 amino acids. V was shortened by 2 bases and J by 3 bases, with 10 bases between the two germline ends. In DNA, the CDR3 is TGTGCCAGCAGCTTACGGGGGTGGGCTAATGAAAAACTGTTTTTT. Residues: CASSLRGWANEKLFF.

V is TRBV6-1 and J is TRBJ2-5; possibly TRBD2 for D (6 bases). The CDR3 length is 15 residues. From germline, CDR1 is MNHNS and CDR2 SASEGT. The V and J ends lost 3 bases and 0 bases respectively, with 11 bases between them. CDR3 loop: CASSEYAGYQETQYF. The CDR3 DNA follows: TGTGCCAGCAGTGAGTATGCGGGATACCAAGAGACCCAGTACTTC.

The chain carries TRBV6-6 and TRBJ2-1; the D gene is possibly TRBD1 (6 bases). Germline V CDR1 and CDR2: MNHNY, SVGAGI (reference sequence). CDR3 length: 15 amino acids. Trimming cost V 6 bases and J 9 bases, with 21 bases left between them. The CDR3 region has the DNA TGTGCCAGCAGCGCCCAGGGGCTAGCTCAGAGTGAGCAGTTCTTC. It encodes CASSAQGLAQSEQFF.

Only one count was recorded for this clone. The chain links TRBV27 to TRBJ2-5; the match to TRBD1 covers 11 bases. After removal of 6 bases from V and 9 bases from J, the junction contained 3 bases not matched to a gene. The CDR3 totals 12 residues. From germline, CDR1 is MNHEY and CDR2 SMNVEV (reference sequence). The CDR3 nucleotides are TGTGCCAGCAGCCCGGGACAGGGGGCCCAGTACTTC. Translated: CASSPGQGAQYF.

The genes are TRBV9 and TRBJ1-3, with D maybe TRBD1 (6 bases). Between the trimmed V and J ends, which lost 3 bases and 2 bases, there was a span of 12 bases. This CDR3 contains 15 residues. CDR1 and CDR2 from the germline V gene are SGDLS and YYNGEE. The CDR3 spells CASSDRRGPGNTIYF. The CDR3 nucleotides are TGTGCCAGCAGCGACCGCAGGGGCCCTGGAAACACCATATATTTT.

The chain combines TRBV7-8 with TRBJ2-7, with D perhaps TRBD1 (6 bases). Germline V gene data show CDR1 as SGHVS and CDR2 as FQNEAQ. The V gene lost 4 bases and the J gene lost 4 bases, with 14 bases spanning the gap. The CDR3 spans 14 residues. CDR3 amino acids: CASSSGTRNYEQYF. In DNA, the CDR3 is TGTGCCAGCAGCTCCGGGACACGAAATTACGAGCAGTACTTC.

The chain uses TRBV19 and TRBJ2-1, with D possibly being TRBD2 (5 bases). Germline CDR1 is LNHDA and CDR2 is SQIVND (reference sequence). The CDR3 is 13 residues long. The V end was cut by 5 bases, the J end by 7 bases, with 12 bases between. DNA of the CDR3: TGTGCCAGTAGTCTTTTTGCGGGTAATGAGCAGTTCTTC. Its protein is CASSLFAGNEQFF.